The 13 T cell receptor beta chains below come from one sample, sequenced in a study of long-term antiretroviral therapy in people with HIV (dated by TCRdb to between 2020 and 2023). The immunoSEQ hsTCRB v3.0 assay was used at survey level resolution for TRB variable region sequencing. TCRdb took this table from immuneACCESS and kept in-frame rearrangements with V and J called. Such tables lack part of the clones; where checked against another copy, unresolved V genes explain under half of the gap, and the rest is unexplained. This sample gives under 30,000 clones in total; 70% to 90% of them show up just once. The top ten constitute roughly 7.3% of the sample. The sample here was unsorted PBMCs, taken about 5 years before starting antiretroviral therapy. The origin of the receptors is a man aged 45 to 65 with HIV.

The V gene is TRBV9, the J gene TRBJ2-1, with 9 bases fitting TRBD2. The CDR3 is made up of 15 amino acids. The germline gives CDR1 SGDLS, CDR2 YYNGEE. Trimming at V came to 3 bases and at J to 0 bases, leaving 1 base not matched to a gene. DNA for the CDR3: TGTGCCAGCAGCGCTAGCGGGAACTCCTACAATGAGCAGTTCTTC. Translating it yields CASSASGNSYNEQFF. Based on the CDR3 plus reference TRBV9 and TRBJ2-1, the full variable domain is DSGVTQTPKHLITATGQRVTLRCSPRSGDLSVYWYQQSLDQGLQFLIQYYNGEERAKGNILERFSAQQFPDLHSELNLSSLELGDSALYFCASSASGNSYNEQFFGPGTRLTVL.

The chain links TRBV5-1 to TRBJ1-5, with 7 bases fitting TRBD1. There are 16 residues in the CDR3. The germline gives CDR1 SGHRS, CDR2 YFSETQ. With 0 bases clipped from V and 1 base from J, the junction kept 4 bases outside the gene matches. The CDR3 nucleotides read TGCGCCAGCAGCTTGGGGGACAGCGAAAGCAATCAGCCCCAGCATTTT. Translation: CASSLGDSESNQPQHF.

The chain links TRBV6-1 to TRBJ1-4; D is undetermined. Germline V CDR1 and CDR2: MNHNS, SASEGT. The CDR3 is 13 amino acids. Between the trimmed V and J ends, which lost 1 base and 7 bases, there was a span of 7 bases. The CDR3 loop reads CASSEDFSEKLFF. CDR3 coding DNA: TGTGCCAGCAGTGAAGATTTCAGTGAAAAACTGTTTTTT.

V and J are TRBV18 and TRBJ2-7; 7 bases line up with TRBD1. There are 12 residues in the CDR3. Trimming removed 6 bases from V and 5 bases from J; junction bases left unmatched: 4. Germline loops: CDR1 KGHSH, CDR2 LQKENI. The DNA for the CDR3 is TGTGCCAGCTCCTCTCAGGGGGACGAGCAGTACTTC. Its translation is CASSSQGDEQYF.

The chain has TRBV5-1 and TRBJ2-3; no reliable D call. CDR3 length: 14 amino acids. The V end lost 0 bases, the J end lost 0 bases, and 5 bases lay between the germline ends. CDR1 and CDR2 (germline): SGHRS, YFSETQ. Here the CDR3 DNA reads TGCGCCAGCAGCTTGGGGTCGAGCACAGATACGCAGTATTTT. Its protein is CASSLGSSTDTQYF.

A few counts support this clone. The V call is TRBV4-1, the J call TRBJ1-1; no definite D call. V lost 4 bases and J 4 bases, leaving 16 bases between the germline ends. Looked up from germline, CDR1 is MGHRA and CDR2 is YSYEKL. The CDR3 has 15 residues. CDR3 loop: CASSPAAGRFTEAFF. Written as DNA, the CDR3 is TGCGCCAGCAGCCCCGCTGCCGGACGTTTCACTGAAGCTTTCTTT.

The J gene is TRBJ1-3, the V gene TRBV7-2; D ambiguous. The V gene lost 5 bases and the J gene lost 0 bases, with 2 bases spanning the gap. The CDR3 is 12 residues long. Germline CDR1 reads SGHTA; CDR2 reads FQGNSA. The CDR3 bases are TGTGCCAGCAGCGACTCTGGAAACACCATATATTTT. Translated, it gives CASSDSGNTIYF.

This chain links TRBV2 with TRBJ2-1, with D perhaps matching TRBD2 (5 bases). Trimming pared 7 bases from V and 0 bases from J, leaving 10 bases between. Germline lookup yields CDR1 SNHLY and CDR2 FYNNEI. CDR3 length: 14 residues. CDR3 in amino acids: CASTGIRSYNEQFF. DNA for the CDR3: TGTGCCAGCACCGGGATTCGCTCCTACAATGAGCAGTTCTTC.

This chain uses TRBV9 with TRBJ1-6, with no clear D. This CDR3 comprises 16 residues. The V end lost 2 bases, the J end lost 0 bases, and 9 bases lay between the germline ends. Per the germline V gene, CDR1 is SGDLS and CDR2 is YYNGEE. CDR3 amino acids: CASSVGGSSYNSPLHF. In nucleotides, the CDR3 is TGTGCCAGCAGCGTCGGAGGGAGCTCCTATAATTCACCCCTCCACTTT.

J is TRBJ2-2 and V is TRBV9; 7 nucleotides match TRBD2. The CDR3 loop spans 15 amino acids. The V gene's germline CDR1 is SGDLS and CDR2 YYNGEE. The V segment lost 4 bases and the J segment 2 bases; nucleotides outside the gene matches: 5. CDR3 sequence (DNA): TGTGCCAGCAGCTTGCGGGGGTTTAACACCGGGGAGCTGTTTTTT. Translating gives CASSLRGFNTGELFF.

This chain connects TRBV6-5 to TRBJ1-5; TRBD1 aligns across 10 bases. J lost 4 bases, V lost 6 bases, and 6 bases had no gene match. The germline V gene has CDR1 MNHEY and CDR2 SVGAGI. The CDR3 has 15 residues. The CDR3 bases are TGTGCCAGCAGGGACAGGGGGGCAGTTAATCAGCCCCAGCATTTT. Its translation is CASRDRGAVNQPQHF.

V is TRBV6-6 and J is TRBJ1-2; D gene ambiguous. Germline V gene sequence: CDR1 MNHNY, CDR2 SVGAGI (reference sequence). Trimming pared 9 bases from V and 5 bases from J, leaving 16 bases between. The CDR3 consists of 13 residues. The CDR3 region is CARPKNLGYGYTF. CDR3 sequence (DNA): TGTGCCAGGCCAAAAAATCTGGGATATGGCTACACCTTC.

The CDR3 loop reads CASSTTGYGYTF. CDR3 sequence (DNA): TGTGCCAGCAGCACGACAGGGTATGGCTACACCTTC. The chain couples TRBV13 to TRBJ1-2; TRBD1 aligns across 7 bases. The germline CDR1 and CDR2 sequences are PRHDT and FYEKMQ (reference sequence). The CDR3 covers 12 residues. Losses at the gene ends were 5 bases for V and 5 bases for J; bases not matched to a gene: 2.